Listed below are T cell receptor beta chains from one sample, sequenced in a study of T cell clonotyping in hematopoietic cell transplantation. Using immunoSEQ multiplex PCR, the repertoire was profiled, and TCRdb retains in-frame clones only, with some absent. The sample consists of 25,000 to 30,000 clones, 90% to 95% of them appearing once. The specimen comprised peripheral blood mononuclear cells, sampled before stem cell transplant. The source of these receptors is a man in his forties or fifties with acute myeloid leukemia. Some clones in this sample may be carry-over from other donors' samples. The CDR3 runs from the conserved cysteine through the conserved F or W. The order of the fields is D gene, CDR3 length, clone size, V gene, J gene, CDR3 protein, CDR3 DNA. D genes are given only for firm matches. Only some rows state a clone size, as once, few, many or a class for expanded clones.

.	11	.	TRBV10-3	TRBJ2-2	CALSAAGELFF	TGTGCCTTAAGCGCGGCCGGGGAGCTGTTTTTT
.	14	once	TRBV30	TRBJ1-5	CAWSVRSGNQPQHF	TGTGCCTGGAGTGTACGGTCGGGGAATCAGCCCCAGCATTTT
.	13	.	TRBV28	TRBJ1-3	CATAAGVRNTIYF	TGTGCCACCGCGGCGGGGGTAAGAAACACCATATATTTT
TRBD1	13	.	TRBV5-1	TRBJ1-5	CASSFDRDQPQHF	TGCGCCAGCAGCTTCGACAGGGATCAGCCCCAGCATTTT
.	14	once	TRBV28	TRBJ1-4	CASSSPGQLEKLFF	TGTGCCAGCAGTTCGCCCGGACAGCTTGAAAAACTGTTTTTT
.	14	.	TRBV6-5	TRBJ2-7	CASSMLPGEGEQYF	TGTGCCAGCAGTATGCTCCCAGGGGAGGGGGAGCAGTACTTC
TRBD2	17	.	TRBV14	TRBJ2-1	CASSPLISASGRDEQFF	TGTGCCAGCAGCCCCCTCATCTCGGCTAGCGGGAGGGATGAGCAGTTCTTC
TRBD2	16	once	TRBV7-3	TRBJ2-2	CASSFSGGTNTGELFF	TGTGCCAGCAGCTTTAGCGGGGGGACGAACACCGGGGAGCTGTTTTTT
.	13	.	TRBV28	TRBJ2-7	CASSLRGLYEQYF	TGTGCCAGCAGTTTAAGGGGCCTCTACGAGCAGTACTTC
TRBD2	13	.	TRBV30	TRBJ2-5	CAWSRRRGETQYF	TGTGCCTGGAGTAGGAGGCGGGGGGAGACCCAGTACTTC
.	14	.	TRBV5-6	TRBJ1-1	CASSWAHWNTEAFF	TGTGCCAGCAGCTGGGCCCACTGGAACACTGAAGCTTTCTTT
.	11	.	TRBV5-4	TRBJ1-2	CASSLGQSYTF	TGTGCCAGCAGCTTGGGCCAGAGCTACACCTTC
TRBD1	16	.	TRBV5-1	TRBJ1-2	CASSLNPGQQWDGYTF	TGCGCCAGCAGCCTTAACCCGGGACAGCAATGGGATGGCTACACCTTC
.	14	.	TRBV9	TRBJ1-3	CASSVPGTGNTIYF	TGTGCCAGCAGCGTACCAGGGACAGGAAACACCATATATTTT
.	13	.	TRBV19	TRBJ2-7	CASSISGPSEQYF	TGTGCCAGTAGTATTTCGGGGCCCAGTGAGCAGTACTTC
.	13	.	TRBV28	TRBJ1-5	CASSLFSNQPQHF	TGTGCCAGCAGTTTATTTAGCAATCAGCCCCAGCATTTT
.	15	.	TRBV11-2	TRBJ2-3	CASSFGGRDTDTQYF	TGTGCCAGCAGCTTTGGGGGGCGCGACACAGATACGCAGTATTTT
.	16	.	TRBV7-8	TRBJ1-2	CASSLGRRPSNYGYTF	TGTGCCAGCAGCTTGGGCAGGCGTCCTTCTAACTATGGCTACACCTTC
TRBD1	15	once	TRBV6-5	TRBJ1-1	CASSYRGGGNTEAFF	TGTGCCAGCAGTTACCGGGGAGGGGGCAACACTGAAGCTTTCTTT
.	16	.	TRBV4-3	TRBJ2-7	CASSQDPGSLSYEQYF	TGCGCCAGCAGCCAAGACCCGGGCAGCTTGTCCTACGAGCAGTACTTC
TRBD1	15	.	TRBV27	TRBJ2-7	CASRSAGTAPYEQYF	TGTGCCAGCAGGTCGGCCGGGACAGCCCCCTACGAGCAGTACTTC
.	15	.	TRBV19	TRBJ1-2	CASSNVRPFNYGYTF	TGTGCCAGTAGTAACGTCAGGCCCTTTAACTATGGCTACACCTTC
.	16	.	TRBV27	TRBJ2-5	CASSSRTPVNKETQYF	TGTGCCAGCAGTTCTCGGACTCCGGTAAATAAAGAGACCCAGTACTTC
TRBD1	16	.	TRBV10-2	TRBJ1-5	CASSDSGQGTNQPQHF	TGCGCCAGCAGTGACTCCGGACAGGGGACTAATCAGCCCCAGCATTTT
TRBD2	17	.	TRBV4-1	TRBJ2-7	CASSQEDLAGNTYEQYF	TGCGCCAGCAGCCAAGAGGATTTAGCGGGTAATACCTACGAGCAGTACTTC
.	13	.	TRBV29-1	TRBJ2-3	CSVRQSSTDTQYF	TGCAGCGTTCGACAGTCTAGCACAGATACGCAGTATTTT
.	17	.	TRBV19	TRBJ1-1	CASSKSPGTLRPTEAFF	TGTGCCAGTAGTAAGTCCCCCGGGACACTGAGGCCCACTGAAGCTTTCTTT
TRBD1	14	.	TRBV4-1	TRBJ1-5	CASSRDRVNQPQHF	TGCGCCAGCAGCCGGGACAGGGTCAATCAGCCCCAGCATTTT
.	14	.	TRBV5-6	TRBJ2-3	CASSLASWRDTQYF	TGTGCCAGCAGCTTGGCTAGTTGGAGAGATACGCAGTATTTT
TRBD2	16	once	TRBV27	TRBJ2-7	CASSFIGTSGTLEQYF	TGTGCCAGCAGTTTTATCGGGACTAGCGGGACCCTCGAGCAGTACTTC
.	12	.	TRBV30	TRBJ2-7	CAWSPISYEQYF	TGTGCCTGGAGTCCGATCTCCTACGAGCAGTACTTC
.	15	.	TRBV2	TRBJ2-3	CASSDRQLSTDTQYF	TGTGCCAGCAGTGACCGACAGTTGAGCACAGATACGCAGTATTTT
.	13	.	TRBV11-3	TRBJ2-1	CASSLVSHNEQFF	TGTGCCAGCAGCTTAGTAAGTCACAATGAGCAGTTCTTC
.	13	.	TRBV27	TRBJ1-3	CASSLSSGNTIYF	TGTGCCAGCAGTCTAAGCTCTGGAAACACCATATATTTT
.	14	.	TRBV4-3	TRBJ2-3	CASSQARLRDTQYF	TGCGCCAGCAGCCAGGCGAGGCTTAGAGATACGCAGTATTTT
TRBD2	16	.	TRBV7-2	TRBJ2-2	CASSLGLAGVTGELFF	TGTGCCAGCAGCCTTGGACTAGCGGGAGTCACCGGGGAGCTGTTTTTT
TRBD1	14	.	TRBV5-1	TRBJ1-2	CASSPGQGDYGYTF	TGCGCCAGCAGCCCGGGACAGGGAGACTATGGCTACACCTTC
.	14	once	TRBV4-3	TRBJ1-2	CASSQDSLNYGYTF	TGCGCCAGCAGCCAAGACAGCCTTAACTATGGCTACACCTTC
.	15	.	TRBV28	TRBJ1-4	CASSPWVGPSEKLFF	TGTGCCAGCAGCCCCTGGGTAGGGCCCTCTGAAAAACTGTTTTTT
.	14	.	TRBV7-9	TRBJ2-3	CASSFTGGTDTQYF	TGTGCCAGCAGCTTCACCGGGGGCACAGATACGCAGTATTTT
.	13	.	TRBV7-6	TRBJ2-7	CASSLEPPGEQYF	TGTGCCAGCAGCTTAGAGCCGCCGGGGGAGCAGTACTTC
TRBD2	15	.	TRBV27	TRBJ2-7	CASSFLAGDSYEQYF	TGTGCCAGCAGTTTTTTAGCGGGCGACTCCTACGAGCAGTACTTC